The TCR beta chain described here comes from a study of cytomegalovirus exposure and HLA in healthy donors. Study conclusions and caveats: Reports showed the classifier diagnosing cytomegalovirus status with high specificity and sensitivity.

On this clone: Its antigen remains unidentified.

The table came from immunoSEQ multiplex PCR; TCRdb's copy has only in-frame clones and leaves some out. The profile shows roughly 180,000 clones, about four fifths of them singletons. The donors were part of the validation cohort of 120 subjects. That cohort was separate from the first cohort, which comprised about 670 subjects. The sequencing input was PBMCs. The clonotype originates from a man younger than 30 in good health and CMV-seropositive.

The CDR3 loop reads CSPTVNRGGTQYF. CDR3 in DNA: TGCAGCCCCACCGTAAATCGGGGAGGTACGCAGTATTTT. The J gene is TRBJ2-3, the V gene TRBV29-1; perhaps TRBD2 as D (6 bases). CDR1 SQVTM and CDR2 ANQGSEA come from the germline V gene. The CDR3 is 13 amino acids. The V gene lost 8 bases and the J gene lost 8 bases, with 20 bases spanning the gap.